This note documents a single T cell receptor beta chain sequence. Its antigen is unidentified. These data belong to a study of response to subunit inactivated influenza vaccine. Notes on the study in general: A suggestion made by the authors is that each seasonal influenza vaccination recruits few new T cells.

MiXCR, applied by TCRdb to the RT-PCR reads, yields one record per CDR3 protein. The data show 150,000 to 200,000 distinct CDR3 sequences, with 11% seen just once and around 12% held by the top ten. CDR3 length equals 17 residues. V was pared by 3 bases and J by 5 bases, with 19 bases between. This specimen consisted of non-naive T cells sorted from PBMCs, obtained 35 to 45 days after vaccination. The rearrangement uses TRBV12-3 or TRBV12-4 and TRBJ2-2; D is unclear. This clonotype was sampled from a man between 45 and 60 years old who received an inactivated influenza vaccine. The CDR3 sequence is CASSFARTRKKTGELFF. The CDR3 coding sequence is TGTGCCAGCAGTTTTGCTCGGACCCGCAAAAAGACCGGGGAGCTGTTTTTT.